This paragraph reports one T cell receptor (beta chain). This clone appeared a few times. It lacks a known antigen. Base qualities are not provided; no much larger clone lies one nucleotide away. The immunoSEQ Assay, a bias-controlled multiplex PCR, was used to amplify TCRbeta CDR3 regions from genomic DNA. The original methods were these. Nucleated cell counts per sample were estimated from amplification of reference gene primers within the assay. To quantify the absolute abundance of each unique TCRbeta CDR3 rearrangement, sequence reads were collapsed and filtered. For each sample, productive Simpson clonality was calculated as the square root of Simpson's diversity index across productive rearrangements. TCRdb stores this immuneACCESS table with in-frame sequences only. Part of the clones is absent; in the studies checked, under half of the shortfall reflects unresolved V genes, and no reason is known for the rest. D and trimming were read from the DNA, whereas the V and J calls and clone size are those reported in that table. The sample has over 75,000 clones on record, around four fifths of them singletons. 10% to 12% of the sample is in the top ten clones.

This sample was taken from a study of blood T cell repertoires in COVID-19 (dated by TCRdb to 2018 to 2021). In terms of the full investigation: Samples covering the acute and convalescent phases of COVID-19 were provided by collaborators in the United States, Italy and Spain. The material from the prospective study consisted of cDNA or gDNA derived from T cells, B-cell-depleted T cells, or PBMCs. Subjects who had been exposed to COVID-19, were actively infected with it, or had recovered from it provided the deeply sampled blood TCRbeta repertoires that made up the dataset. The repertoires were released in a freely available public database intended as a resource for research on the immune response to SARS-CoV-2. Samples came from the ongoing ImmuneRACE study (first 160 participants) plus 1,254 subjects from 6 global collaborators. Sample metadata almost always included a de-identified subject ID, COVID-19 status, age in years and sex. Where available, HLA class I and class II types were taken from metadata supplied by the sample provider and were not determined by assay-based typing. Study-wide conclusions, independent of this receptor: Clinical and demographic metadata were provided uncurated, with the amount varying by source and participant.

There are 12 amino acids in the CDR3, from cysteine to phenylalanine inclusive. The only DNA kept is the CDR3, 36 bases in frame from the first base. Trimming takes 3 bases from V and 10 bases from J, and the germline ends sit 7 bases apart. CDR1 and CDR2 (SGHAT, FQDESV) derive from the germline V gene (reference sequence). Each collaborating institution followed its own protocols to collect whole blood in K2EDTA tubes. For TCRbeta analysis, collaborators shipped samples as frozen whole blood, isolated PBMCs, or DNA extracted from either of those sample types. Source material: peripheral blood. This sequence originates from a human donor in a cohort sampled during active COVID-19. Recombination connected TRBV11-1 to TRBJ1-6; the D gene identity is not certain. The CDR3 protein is CASSFGESPLHF. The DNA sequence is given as TGTGCCAGCAGCTTTGGAGAATCACCCCTCCACTTT.